This T cell receptor (beta chain) was profiled in a study of blood T cells in healthy people across ages (dated by TCRdb to the mid-2010s). A note on the overall study: In model experiments, template switching captured roughly one uniquely barcoded TCR beta cDNA molecule for every two T cells. Using deep sequencing normalized with unique cDNA molecular identifiers, the study measured how TCR beta repertoire diversity changes with age. To avoid experimental bias, donors of different ages were spread randomly across the sequencing lanes. Four age groups were formed from the donors: young (average about 16 years), middle-aged (approximately 39), aged (roughly 59) and long-lived (around 80). Using the same blood draw, the study looked at two additional independent replicas of 1 million unique cDNA reads for two donors, one aged 18 to 29 and the other aged 80 or older.

The V end loses 1 base and the J end loses 3 bases, and a stretch of 7 bases separates them. The germline V gene (reference sequence) gives CDR1 as DFQATT and CDR2 as SNEGSKA. The CDR3 goes from the cysteine to the phenylalanine over 13 residues. CDR3 DNA only is kept here, 39 bases in frame from base 1. As to this clonotype: Its antigen has not been determined. Base qualities are not recorded, but no much larger clone differs from it by a single base.

Paper-wide results and their limitations: Compared with the aged group, more naive CD4+ T cells, fewer expanded clones and increased TCR diversity were shown by the long-lived group, suggesting age selection. A strong correlation was found between observed TCR beta diversity and the percentage of naive T cells measured by flow cytometry. As age increased, observed TCR beta diversity per million T cells dropped in a roughly linear way, and a significant reduction was already evident by age 40. Since profiling was done on bulk unsorted PBMCs, naive and antigen-experienced compartments could not be conclusively compared. Estimates of total diversity based on one million sequenced T cells were considered lower bounds and underestimates. Because donor CMV infection status was unknown, age-related changes in expanded clonotypes were potentially confounded.

Libraries were constructed by 5' RACE. The sequencer was an Illumina HiSeq 2500. The second PCR ran for roughly 7 to 12 cycles and used a J-beta primer mix along with a sample-barcoded 5' primer. A template-switch 5' adaptor carrying 12 random nucleotides introduced a unique molecular identifier onto each TCR beta cDNA molecule. At least 3 million CDR3-containing paired-end reads were obtained from each sample. First-strand cDNA synthesis was performed from all RNA using the Mint cDNA synthesis kit, with priming by a TRBC-specific oligonucleotide. After uracil-DNA glycosylase treatment, a first 18-cycle PCR used universal primers M1SS and BC2_uni_R on all cDNA. The authors' analysis ran thus. For normalization, 1 million high-quality reads, each with a distinct molecular identifier, were randomly selected from each sample. Instead of being binned into consensus sequences, reads with shared molecular identifiers were discarded. MiTCR, with a Q25 quality threshold and the strictest error-elimination algorithm, was used for CDR3 identification, clonotype clustering and error correction. A nonparametric unseen species model with Euler transformation was used to estimate lower-bound total TCR beta diversity. Using fastp trimming at Q25 and MiXCR clonotype assembly, TCRdb reanalyzed the public sequencing data and kept in-frame beta chains. Rows with one shared CDR3 protein collapse into an entry with the most common genes and DNA. Clone size and V and J calls follow TCRdb, not the original study. This sample holds roughly 410,000 distinct CDR3 sequences; 45% to 60% were observed only once. Approximately 51% of the sample is taken by the ten largest.

The donors were roughly 39 Caucasian individuals from Russia, aged roughly 6 to 95 years, who were systemically healthy. Each donor gave approximately 9.3 milliliters of peripheral blood, collected into EDTA-treated Vacutainer tubes. Ficoll-Paque density-gradient centrifugation was used to isolate PBMCs, with at least 6.5 million per sample. Total RNA, at least 5 micrograms per sample, was extracted from PBMCs with Trizol reagent. For every donor, an aliquot of PBMCs went through flow cytometry to measure the percentages of naive CD45RAhigh/CD27high T cells. The origin of this receptor is a man between 60 and 70 years old in good health. The V and J genes are TRBV20-1 and TRBJ1-5, with the identity of the D gene unclear. Specimen: blood. The CDR3 corresponds to CSARVNPNQPQHF. The DNA sequence follows: TGCAGTGCTAGAGTAAACCCCAATCAGCCCCAGCATTTT.